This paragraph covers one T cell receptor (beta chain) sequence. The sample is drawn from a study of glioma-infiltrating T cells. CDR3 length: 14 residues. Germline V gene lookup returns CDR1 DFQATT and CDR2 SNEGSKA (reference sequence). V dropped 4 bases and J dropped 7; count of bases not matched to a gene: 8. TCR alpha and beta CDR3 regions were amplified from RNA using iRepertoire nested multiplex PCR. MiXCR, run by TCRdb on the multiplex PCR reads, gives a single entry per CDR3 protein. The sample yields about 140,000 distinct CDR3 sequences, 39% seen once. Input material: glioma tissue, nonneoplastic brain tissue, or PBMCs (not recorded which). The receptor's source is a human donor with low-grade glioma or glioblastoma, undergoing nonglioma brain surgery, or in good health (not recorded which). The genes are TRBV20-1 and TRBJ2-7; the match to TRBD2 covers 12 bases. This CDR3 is CSAIILGLAGEQYF. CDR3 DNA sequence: TGCAGTGCTATCATACTAGGACTAGCGGGGGAGCAGTACTTC.